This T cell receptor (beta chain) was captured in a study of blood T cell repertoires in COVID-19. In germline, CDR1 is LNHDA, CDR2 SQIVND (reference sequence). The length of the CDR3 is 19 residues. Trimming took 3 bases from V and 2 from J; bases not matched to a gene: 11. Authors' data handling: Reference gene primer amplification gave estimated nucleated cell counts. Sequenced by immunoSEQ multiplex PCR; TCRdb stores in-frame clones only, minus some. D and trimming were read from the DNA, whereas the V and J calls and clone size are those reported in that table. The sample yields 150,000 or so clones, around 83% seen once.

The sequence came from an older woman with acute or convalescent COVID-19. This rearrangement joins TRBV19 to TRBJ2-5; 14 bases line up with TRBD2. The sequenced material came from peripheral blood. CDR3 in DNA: TGTGCCAGTAGTATCGGACTAGCGGGGGGCACGTCGTGGCAAGAGACCCAGTACTTC. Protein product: CASSIGLAGGTSWQETQYF.